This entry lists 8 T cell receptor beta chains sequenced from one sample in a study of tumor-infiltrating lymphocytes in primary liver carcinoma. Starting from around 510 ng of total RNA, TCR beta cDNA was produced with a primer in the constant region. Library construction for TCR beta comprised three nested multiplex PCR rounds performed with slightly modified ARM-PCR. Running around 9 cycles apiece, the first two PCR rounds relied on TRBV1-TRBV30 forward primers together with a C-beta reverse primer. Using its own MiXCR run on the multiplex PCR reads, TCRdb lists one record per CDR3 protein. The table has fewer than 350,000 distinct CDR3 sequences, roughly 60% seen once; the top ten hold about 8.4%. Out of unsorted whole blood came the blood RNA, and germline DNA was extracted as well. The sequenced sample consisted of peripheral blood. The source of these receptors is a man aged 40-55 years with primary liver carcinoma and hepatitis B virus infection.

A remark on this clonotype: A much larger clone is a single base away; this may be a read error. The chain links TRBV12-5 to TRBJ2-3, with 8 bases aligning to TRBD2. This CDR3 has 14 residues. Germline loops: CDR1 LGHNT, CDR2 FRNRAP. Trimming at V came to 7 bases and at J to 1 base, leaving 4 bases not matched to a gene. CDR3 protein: CASADSGGTDTQYF. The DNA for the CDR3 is TGTGCTAGTGCGGATAGCGGGGGCACAGATACGCAGTATTTT.

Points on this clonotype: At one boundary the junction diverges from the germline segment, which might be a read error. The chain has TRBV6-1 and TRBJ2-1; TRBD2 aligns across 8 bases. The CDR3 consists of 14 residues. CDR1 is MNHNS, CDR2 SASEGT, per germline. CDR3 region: CASKVTSGYNKQFF. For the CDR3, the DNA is TGTGCCAGCAAGGTTACTAGCGGCTACAATAAGCAGTTCTTC.

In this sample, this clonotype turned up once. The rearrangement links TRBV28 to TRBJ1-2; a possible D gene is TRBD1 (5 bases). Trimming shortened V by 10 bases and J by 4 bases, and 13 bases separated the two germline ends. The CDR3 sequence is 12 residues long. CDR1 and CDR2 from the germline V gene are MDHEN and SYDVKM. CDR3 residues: CAMQTGVYGYTF. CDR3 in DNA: TGTGCCATGCAGACGGGGGTCTATGGCTACACCTTC.

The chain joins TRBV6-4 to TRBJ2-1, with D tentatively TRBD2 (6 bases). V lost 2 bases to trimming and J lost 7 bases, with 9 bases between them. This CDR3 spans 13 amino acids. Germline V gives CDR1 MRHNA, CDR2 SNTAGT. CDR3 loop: CASSDVGRNEQFF. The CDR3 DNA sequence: TGTGCCAGCAGTGACGTGGGGAGGAATGAGCAGTTCTTC.

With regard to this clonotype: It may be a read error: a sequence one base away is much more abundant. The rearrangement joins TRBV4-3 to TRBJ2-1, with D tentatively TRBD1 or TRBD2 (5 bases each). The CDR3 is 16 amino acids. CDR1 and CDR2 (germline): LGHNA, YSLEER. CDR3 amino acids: CVSSQEGRGMVNEQFF. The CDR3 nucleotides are TGCGTCAGCAGCCAAGAGGGGAGAGGCATGGTCAATGAGCAGTTCTTC.

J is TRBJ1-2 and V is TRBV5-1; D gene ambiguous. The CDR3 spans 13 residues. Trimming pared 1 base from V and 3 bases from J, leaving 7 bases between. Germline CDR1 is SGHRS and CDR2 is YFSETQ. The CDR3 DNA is TGCGCCAGCAGCTTGAGCAACGACTATGGCTACACCTTC. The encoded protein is CASSLSNDYGYTF.

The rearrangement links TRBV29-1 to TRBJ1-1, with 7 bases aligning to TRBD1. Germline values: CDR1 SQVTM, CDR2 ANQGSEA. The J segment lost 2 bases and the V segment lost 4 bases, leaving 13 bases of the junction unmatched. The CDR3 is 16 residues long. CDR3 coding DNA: TGCAGCGTTGGGTCGGCAGGGGGAATGGTCAACACTGAAGCTTTCTTT. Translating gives CSVGSAGGMVNTEAFF.

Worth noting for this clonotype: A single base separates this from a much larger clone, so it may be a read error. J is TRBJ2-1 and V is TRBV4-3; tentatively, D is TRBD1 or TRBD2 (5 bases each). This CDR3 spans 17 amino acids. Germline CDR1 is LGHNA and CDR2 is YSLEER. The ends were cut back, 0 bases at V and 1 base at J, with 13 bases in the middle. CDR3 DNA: TGCGCCAGCAGCCAAGAGCCCGTGGGGGTGTCCTACAATGAGCAGTTCTTC. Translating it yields CASSQEPVGVSYNEQFF.